This TCR beta chain emerged from a study of blood T cell repertoires in COVID-19. The germline CDR1 and CDR2 sequences are LNHNV and YYDKDF (reference sequence). V was shortened by 7 bases and J by 7 bases, with 23 bases between the two germline ends. This CDR3 has 16 amino acids. Per the original data handling: Amplification of reference gene primers was used by the study to estimate nucleated cell counts. The assay was immunoSEQ multiplex PCR, and TCRdb's table has in-frame clones only and misses some. That table gives V, J and clone size, and the DNA gave D and trimming. Of about 10,000 clones listed, about nine tenths are singletons.

The chain uses TRBV15 and TRBJ2-1; TRBD2 is a possible D gene (6 bases). Sequencing input: peripheral blood. This TCR derives from a human donor in a cohort sampled during active COVID-19. CDR3 DNA sequence: TGTGCCACCACCCCCTGGGGTAAGTCCGCGGGGAATGAGCAGTTCTTC. Amino acid sequence: CATTPWGKSAGNEQFF.